This T cell receptor (beta chain) was retrieved from a study of technical replicates of blood from a handful of donors. Sequencing was performed with immunoSEQ multiplex PCR; in TCRdb, only in-frame clones are kept and a portion is missing. Of under 90,000 clones listed, less than 95% are singletons. The CDR3 totals 13 residues. Germline loops: CDR1 SEHNR, CDR2 FQNEAQ (reference sequence). V lost 1 base, J lost 4 bases, and 6 bases lay in between. The rearrangement links TRBV7-9 to TRBJ2-3; tentative D call: TRBD1 (5 bases). This sequence was found in a human donor in good health. Sequenced sample: T cells isolated from PBMCs. The CDR3 reads CASSLGGPDTQYF. CDR3 coding DNA: TGTGCCAGCAGCTTAGGGGGCCCAGATACGCAGTATTTT. Drawing the rest from reference TRBV7-9 and TRBJ2-3, the complete variable domain is DTGVSQNPRHKITKRGQNVTFRCDPISEHNRLYWYRQTLGQGPEFLTYFQNEAQLEKSRLLSDRFSAERPKGSFSTLEIQRTEQGDSAMYLCASSLGGPDTQYFGPGTRLTVL.